This TCR beta chain is drawn from a study of blood T cells in healthy people across ages. Overall study context: There was about one barcoded beta molecule captured by template switching per two T cells.

With V trimmed by 4 bases and J by 5 bases, 10 bases remained unmatched. Looked up from germline, CDR1 is SGDLS and CDR2 is YYNGEE. This CDR3 is built from 16 residues. Study-level findings and limits: Per-million-T-cell TCR beta diversity fell roughly linearly with age.

As for this clonotype: Its target is unknown.

Primers used in a second PCR of roughly 6 to 11 cycles were a sample-barcoded 5' primer and a J-beta primer mix. Every single cDNA molecule received a tag from a template-switch adaptor with 12 random nucleotides. TCRdb ran MiXCR on the 5' RACE reads and lists one entry per CDR3 protein. The sample holds around 700,000 distinct CDR3 sequences, around 25% seen once. The same sample was also used in a study of T cells of mothers and their children.

The material sequenced was blood. The chain couples TRBV9 to TRBJ2-7; 12 positions match TRBD2. The origin of this receptor is a boy younger than 18 in good health. CDR3 nucleotide sequence: TGTGCCAGCAGCACCCAGGGCGGACTAGCGGGAAACGAGCAGTACTTC. Amino acid sequence: CASSTQGGLAGNEQYF. The entire variable domain, with the rest obtained from reference TRBV9 and TRBJ2-7, is as follows: DSGVTQTPKHLITATGQRVTLRCSPRSGDLSVYWYQQSLDQGLQFLIQYYNGEERAKGNILERFSAQQFPDLHSELNLSSLELGDSALYFCASSTQGGLAGNEQYFGPGTRLTVT.